Included here is one T cell receptor (beta chain) sequence, with context. Repertoires were generated with immunoSEQ multiplex PCR, while TCRdb's copy carries only in-frame clones and drops some. The sample has over 400,000 clones, 70% to 90% seen once; the top ten hold roughly 8%. The sample belongs to a study of blood T cell repertoires in COVID-19. Germline loops: CDR1 LNHNV, CDR2 YYDKDF (reference sequence). The CDR3 length is 14 residues. With V trimmed by 4 bases and J by 6 bases, 6 bases remained unmatched. The sequence came from a woman aged 45 to 65 with COVID-19, enrolled during active disease. The V and J genes are TRBV15 and TRBJ1-1; 9 nucleotides line up with TRBD1. Material for sequencing was peripheral blood. The CDR3, as DNA: TGTGCCACCAGCACCCGGGACAGGGAGGCTGAAGCTTTCTTT. Translating it yields CATSTRDREAEAFF.